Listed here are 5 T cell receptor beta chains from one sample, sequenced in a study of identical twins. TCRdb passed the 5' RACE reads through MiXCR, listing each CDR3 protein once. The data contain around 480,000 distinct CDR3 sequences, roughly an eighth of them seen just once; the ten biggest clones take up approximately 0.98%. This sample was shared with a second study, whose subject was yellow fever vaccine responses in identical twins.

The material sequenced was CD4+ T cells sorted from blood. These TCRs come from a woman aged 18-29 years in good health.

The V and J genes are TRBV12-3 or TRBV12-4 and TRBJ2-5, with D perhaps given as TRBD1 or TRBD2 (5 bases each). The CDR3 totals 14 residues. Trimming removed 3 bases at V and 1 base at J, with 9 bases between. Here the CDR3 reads CASSFFGAQETQYF. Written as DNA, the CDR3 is TGTGCCAGCAGTTTTTTCGGGGCCCAAGAGACCCAGTACTTC.

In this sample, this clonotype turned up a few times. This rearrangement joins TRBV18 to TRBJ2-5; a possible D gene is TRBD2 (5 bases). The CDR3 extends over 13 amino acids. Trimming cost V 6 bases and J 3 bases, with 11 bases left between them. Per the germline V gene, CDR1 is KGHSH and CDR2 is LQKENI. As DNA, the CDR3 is TGTGCCAGCTCGGGGAGCCAAGAAGAGACCCAGTACTTC. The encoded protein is CASSGSQEETQYF.

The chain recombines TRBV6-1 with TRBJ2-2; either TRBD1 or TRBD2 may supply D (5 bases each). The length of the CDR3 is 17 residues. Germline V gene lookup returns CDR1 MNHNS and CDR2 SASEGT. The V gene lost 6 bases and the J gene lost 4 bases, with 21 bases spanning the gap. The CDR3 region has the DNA TGTGCCAGCAGCAAACGGGACCACCCTCGACCCACCGGGGAGCTGTTTTTT. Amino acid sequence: CASSKRDHPRPTGELFF.

CDR3 nucleotides: TGTGCCAGCAGCTTACCGGGGGTTCGCTCCTACAATGAGCAGTTCTTC. This gives the protein CASSLPGVRSYNEQFF. V and J are TRBV7-3 and TRBJ2-1, with D perhaps TRBD2 (6 bases). Trimming pared 2 bases from V and 0 bases from J, leaving 11 bases between. CDR3 length: 16 amino acids. Germline CDR1 and CDR2: SGHTA and FQGTGA.

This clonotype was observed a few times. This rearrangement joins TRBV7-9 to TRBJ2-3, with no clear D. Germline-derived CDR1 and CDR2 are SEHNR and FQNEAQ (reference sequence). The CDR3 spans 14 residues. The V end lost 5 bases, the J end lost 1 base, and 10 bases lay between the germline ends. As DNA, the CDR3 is TGTGCCAGCAGCCGGTCAACGGGCACAGATACGCAGTATTTT. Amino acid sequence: CASSRSTGTDTQYF.